Listed below are T cell receptor beta chains from one sample, sequenced in a study of siplizumab effects on memory and regulatory T cells. Data came from immunoSEQ multiplex PCR; TCRdb stores just in-frame clones and leaves some out. The table lists roughly 25,000 clones, more than 65% of them singletons. The specimen sequenced was memory CD4+ T cells sorted from blood. The receptors originated from a human donor in good health. Both conserved end residues are trimmed from each CDR3. A D gene is named only where the DNA matches it firmly.

TRBV7-9 | TRBD2 | ASSFGLADTDTQY
TRBV18 | - | ASSPIKGTGELF
TRBV5-4 | TRBD1 | ASSLTGGSGGYT
TRBV18 | TRBD1 | ASSTDRVGEQF
TRBV7-2 | - | ASSLGRGSTEAF
TRBV7-3 | - | ASSTPGHTEAF
TRBV5-4 | - | ASSLSNEQY
TRBV5-5 | - | ASSLASGPETQH
TRBV19 | TRBD2 | ASSRTSGLTGELF
TRBV6-1 | TRBD2 | ASAAGVHIQY
TRBV18 | - | ASSQDRTRSPGNTIY
TRBV10-3 | TRBD2 | AISSSGSSYEQY
TRBV10-2 | TRBD2 | ASMVAGTQY
TRBV28 | - | ASVSPMNTEAF
TRBV5-8 | - | ASSFYRAGANVLT
TRBV2 | TRBD1 | ASRDRESQPQH
TRBV19 | TRBD1 | ASSTQTGGKNIQY
TRBV18 | - | ASSHDGVTEAF
TRBV29-1 | - | SVGTGASETQY
TRBV6-1 | - | ASSDRSRVGVRAAF
TRBV30 | TRBD2 | AWSGPGTSGLRREQF
TRBV28 | - | ASRGGQFTYEQY
TRBV6-1 | TRBD2 | ASSEGGTDTQY
TRBV30 | - | ACSLPVEQF
TRBV4-3 | - | ASSQDPTTRPQY
TRBV5-6 | - | ASSLDMGARRETQY
TRBV30 | - | AWSTGRRGTDTQY
TRBV28 | TRBD2 | ATGTSGIDTQY
TRBV5-1 | TRBD1 | ASSLEATGGTDTQY
TRBV5-4 | - | ASSFPSTDTQY
TRBV5-4 | - | ASSLEVGKETQY
TRBV29-1 | - | SVGPSVRNEQF
TRBV6-1 | - | ASSNTGELF
TRBV5-4 | - | ASSLQGAQETQY
TRBV9 | - | ASSVAPHYTDTQY
TRBV28 | - | ASTGTLRNEQY
TRBV7-9 | TRBD2 | ASLAGVGTDTQY
TRBV29-1 | TRBD1 | SVEGTGSNEKLF
TRBV7-9 | - | ASSLGGYVGRENIQY
TRBV5-1 | - | ASSSQDRTQETQY
TRBV5-1 | TRBD2 | ASRFSGSSYNEQF
TRBV15 | - | ATSRDSWKDTQY
TRBV7-8 | - | ASSPQPGATYEQY
TRBV19 | - | ASSGFDSNQPQH
TRBV4-1 | TRBD1 | ASSQDPGGDTEAF
TRBV9 | TRBD2 | ASSVEPSGLAAYNEQF
TRBV11-3 | - | ASSSAGSNYGYT
TRBV29-1 | TRBD2 | SVEVLAGIKTQY
TRBV19 | TRBD1 | ASTRDRGSGEAF
TRBV28 | - | ASSPDFSPRATNEKLF
TRBV27 | TRBD1 | ASGSGTATPYEQY
TRBV5-1 | TRBD2 | ASSWAGDYEQY
TRBV5-1 | - | ASRGAGETQY
TRBV27 | - | ASSLRGNTEAF
TRBV5-4 | - | ASSLKAGVRNTEAF